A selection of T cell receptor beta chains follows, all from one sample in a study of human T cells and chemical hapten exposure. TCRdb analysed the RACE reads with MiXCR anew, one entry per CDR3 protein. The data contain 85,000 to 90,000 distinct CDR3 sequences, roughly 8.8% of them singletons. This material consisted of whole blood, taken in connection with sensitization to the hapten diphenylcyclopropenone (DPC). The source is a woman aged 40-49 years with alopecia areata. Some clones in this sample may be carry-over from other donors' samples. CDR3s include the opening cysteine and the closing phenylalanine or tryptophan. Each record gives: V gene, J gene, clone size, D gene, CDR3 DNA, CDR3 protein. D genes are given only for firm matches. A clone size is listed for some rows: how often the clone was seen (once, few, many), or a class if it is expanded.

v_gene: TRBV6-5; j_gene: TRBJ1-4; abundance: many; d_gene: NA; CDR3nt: TGTGCCAGCAGTTACTCAGCCGAACATGAAAAACTGTTTTTT; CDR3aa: CASSYSAEHEKLFF
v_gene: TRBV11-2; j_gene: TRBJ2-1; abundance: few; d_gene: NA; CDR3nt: TGTGCCAGCAGCTTATATTTGAATGAGCAGTTCTTC; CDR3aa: CASSLYLNEQFF
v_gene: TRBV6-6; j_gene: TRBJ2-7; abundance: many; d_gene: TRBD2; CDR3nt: TGTGCCAGCAGTAGATTAACCGGGACTAAGAGCTCCTACGAGCAGTACTTC; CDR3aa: CASSRLTGTKSSYEQYF
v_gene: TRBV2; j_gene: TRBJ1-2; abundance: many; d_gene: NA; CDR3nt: TGTGCCAGCAGTCCCCTGGAGGGTAACTATGGCTACACCTTC; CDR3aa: CASSPLEGNYGYTF
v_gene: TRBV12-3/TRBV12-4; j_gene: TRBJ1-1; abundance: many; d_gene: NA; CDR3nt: TGTGCCAGCAGTCGCCGGGACGATGAGAGCACTGAAGCTTTCTTT; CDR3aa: CASSRRDDESTEAFF
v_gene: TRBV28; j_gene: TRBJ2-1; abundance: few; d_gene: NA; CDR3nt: TGTGCCAGCAGTTTAACTTCCCGGGGGAATGAGCAGTTCTTC; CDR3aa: CASSLTSRGNEQFF
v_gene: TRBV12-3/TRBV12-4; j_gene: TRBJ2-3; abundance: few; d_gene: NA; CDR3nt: TGTGCCAGCAGTAACCTTGCTGGGACAGATACGCAGTATTTT; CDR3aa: CASSNLAGTDTQYF
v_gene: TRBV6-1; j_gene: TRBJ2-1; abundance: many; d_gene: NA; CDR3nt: TGTGCCAGCAGTGTTAGCGGACCCTACAATGAGCAGTTCTTC; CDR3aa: CASSVSGPYNEQFF
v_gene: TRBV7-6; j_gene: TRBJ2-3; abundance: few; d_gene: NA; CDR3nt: TGTGCCAGCAGCTCCCTTGGGCAATTGGCAGATACGCAGTATTTT; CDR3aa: CASSSLGQLADTQYF
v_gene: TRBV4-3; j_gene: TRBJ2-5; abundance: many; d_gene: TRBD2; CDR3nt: TGCGCCAGCAGCGCTAGCGGGGGGGGCTCCCAAGAGACCCAGTACTTC; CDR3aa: CASSASGGGSQETQYF
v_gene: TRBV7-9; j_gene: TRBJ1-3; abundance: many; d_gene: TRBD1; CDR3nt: TGTGCCAGCAACGACAGGGATCATCCGGGAAACACCATATATTTT; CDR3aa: CASNDRDHPGNTIYF
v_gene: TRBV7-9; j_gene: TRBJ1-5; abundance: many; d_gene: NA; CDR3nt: TGTGCCAGCAGCTTCGACGGATACAATCAGCCCCAGCATTTT; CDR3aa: CASSFDGYNQPQHF
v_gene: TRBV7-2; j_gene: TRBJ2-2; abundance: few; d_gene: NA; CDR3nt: TGTGCCACTTCCCCAAGTGGGGGACCCTACACCGGGGAGCTGTTTTTT; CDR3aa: CATSPSGGPYTGELFF
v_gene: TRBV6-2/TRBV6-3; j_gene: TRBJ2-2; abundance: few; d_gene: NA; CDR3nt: TGTGCCAGCATCAATGGGGGGTCGAACACCGGGGAGCTGTTTTTT; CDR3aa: CASINGGSNTGELFF
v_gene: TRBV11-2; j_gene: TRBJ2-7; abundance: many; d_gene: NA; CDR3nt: TGTGCCAGCAGCCCTGACGGTAACAGGGACTACGAGCAGTACTTC; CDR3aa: CASSPDGNRDYEQYF
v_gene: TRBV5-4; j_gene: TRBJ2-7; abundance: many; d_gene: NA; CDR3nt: TGTGCCAGCAGCGAAAGCCCCGATAGGAGGGCCGAGCAGTACTTC; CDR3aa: CASSESPDRRAEQYF
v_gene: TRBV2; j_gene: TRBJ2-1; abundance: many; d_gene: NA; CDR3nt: TGTGCCAGCAGTCCACAGGGTTATGAGCAGTTCTTC; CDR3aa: CASSPQGYEQFF
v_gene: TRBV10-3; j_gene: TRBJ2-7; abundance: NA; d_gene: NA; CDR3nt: TGTGCCATCAGTGAGAGGGGGGACCGTGCCCGCGAGCAGTACTTC; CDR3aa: CAISERGDRAREQYF
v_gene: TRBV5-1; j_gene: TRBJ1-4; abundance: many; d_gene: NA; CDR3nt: TGCGCCAGCAGCTTGGAACAGGGAGGGCTAAATGAAAAACTGTTTTTT; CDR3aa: CASSLEQGGLNEKLFF
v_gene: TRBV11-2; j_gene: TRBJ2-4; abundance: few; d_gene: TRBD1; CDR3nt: TGTGCCAGCAGCTTAGTGTTCACAGGGGTAGCCAAAAACATTCAGTACTTC; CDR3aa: CASSLVFTGVAKNIQYF
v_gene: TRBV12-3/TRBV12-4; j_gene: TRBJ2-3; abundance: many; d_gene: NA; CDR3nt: TGTGCCAGCAGTTACAGCAAAGATACGCAGTATTTT; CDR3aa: CASSYSKDTQYF
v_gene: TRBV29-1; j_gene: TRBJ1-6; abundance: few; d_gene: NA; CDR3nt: TGCAGCATCCGACAGGAGTTGGGATCACCCCTCCACTTT; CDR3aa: CSIRQELGSPLHF
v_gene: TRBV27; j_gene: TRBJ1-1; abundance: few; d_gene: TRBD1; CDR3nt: TGTGCCAGCAGTGGACAGGGTAGTACTGAAGCTTTCTTT; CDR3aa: CASSGQGSTEAFF
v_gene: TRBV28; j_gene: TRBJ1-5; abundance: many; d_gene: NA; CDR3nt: TGTGCCAGCAGTCCTCTCCTCGGGGGTAATCAGCCCCAGCATTTT; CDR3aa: CASSPLLGGNQPQHF
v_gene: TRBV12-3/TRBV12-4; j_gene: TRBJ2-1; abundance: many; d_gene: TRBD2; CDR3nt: TGTGCCAGCAGCGGGGGGACGAACTACAATGAGCAGTTCTTC; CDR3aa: CASSGGTNYNEQFF